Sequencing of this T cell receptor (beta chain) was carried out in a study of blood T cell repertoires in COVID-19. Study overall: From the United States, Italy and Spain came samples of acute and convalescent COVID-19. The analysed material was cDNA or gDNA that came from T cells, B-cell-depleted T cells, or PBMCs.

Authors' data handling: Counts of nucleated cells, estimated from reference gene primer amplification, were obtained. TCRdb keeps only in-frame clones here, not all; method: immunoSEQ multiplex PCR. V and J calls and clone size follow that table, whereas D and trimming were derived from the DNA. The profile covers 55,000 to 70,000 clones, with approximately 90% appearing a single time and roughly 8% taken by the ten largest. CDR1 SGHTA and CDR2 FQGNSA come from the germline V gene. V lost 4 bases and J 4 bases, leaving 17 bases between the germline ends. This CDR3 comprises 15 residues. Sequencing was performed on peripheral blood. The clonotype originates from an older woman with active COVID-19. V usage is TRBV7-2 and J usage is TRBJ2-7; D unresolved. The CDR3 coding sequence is TGTGCCAGCAGCTATCGACTTACCGCCGGGTACGAGCAGTACTTC. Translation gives CASSYRLTAGYEQYF. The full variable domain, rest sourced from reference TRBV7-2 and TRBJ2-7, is GAGVSQSPSNKVTEKGKDVELRCDPISGHTALYWYRQSLGQGLEFLIYFQGNSAPDKSGLPSDRFSAERTGGSVSTLTIQRTQQEDSAVYLCASSYRLTAGYEQYFGPGTRLTVT.